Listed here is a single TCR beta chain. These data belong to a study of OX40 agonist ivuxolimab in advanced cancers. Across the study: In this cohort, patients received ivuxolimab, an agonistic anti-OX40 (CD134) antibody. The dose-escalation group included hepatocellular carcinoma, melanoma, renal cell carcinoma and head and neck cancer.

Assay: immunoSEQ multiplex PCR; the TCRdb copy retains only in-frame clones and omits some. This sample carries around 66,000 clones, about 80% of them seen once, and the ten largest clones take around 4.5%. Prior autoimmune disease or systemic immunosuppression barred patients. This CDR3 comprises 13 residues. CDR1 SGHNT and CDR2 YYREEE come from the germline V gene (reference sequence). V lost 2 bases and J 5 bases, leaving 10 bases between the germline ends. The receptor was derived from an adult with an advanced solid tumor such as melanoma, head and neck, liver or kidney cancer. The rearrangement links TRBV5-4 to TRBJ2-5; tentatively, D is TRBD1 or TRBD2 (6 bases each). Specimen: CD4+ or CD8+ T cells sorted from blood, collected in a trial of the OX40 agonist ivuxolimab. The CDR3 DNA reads TGTGCCAGCAGCTTAGGGGGGATGGAGACCCAGTACTTC. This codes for CASSLGGMETQYF.